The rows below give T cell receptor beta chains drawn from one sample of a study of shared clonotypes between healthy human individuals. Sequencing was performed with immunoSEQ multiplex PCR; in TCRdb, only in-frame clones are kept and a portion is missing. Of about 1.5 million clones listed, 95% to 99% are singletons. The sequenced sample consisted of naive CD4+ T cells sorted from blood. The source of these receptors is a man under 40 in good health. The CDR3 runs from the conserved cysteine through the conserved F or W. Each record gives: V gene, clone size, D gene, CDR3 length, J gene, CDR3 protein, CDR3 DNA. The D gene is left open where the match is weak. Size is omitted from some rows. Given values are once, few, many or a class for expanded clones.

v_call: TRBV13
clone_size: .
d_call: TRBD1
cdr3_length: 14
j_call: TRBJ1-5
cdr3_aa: CASSFSGGGQPQHF
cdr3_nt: TGTGCCAGCAGCTTTTCAGGGGGCGGGCAGCCCCAGCATTTT

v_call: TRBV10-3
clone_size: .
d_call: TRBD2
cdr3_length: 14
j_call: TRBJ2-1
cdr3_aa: CAIKDRDYYNEQFF
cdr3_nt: TGTGCCATCAAGGACCGGGACTACTACAATGAGCAGTTCTTC

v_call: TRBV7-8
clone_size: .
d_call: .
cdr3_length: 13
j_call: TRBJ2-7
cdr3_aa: CASSPRVSPEQYF
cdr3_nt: TGTGCCAGCAGCCCCAGGGTTTCCCCCGAGCAGTACTTC

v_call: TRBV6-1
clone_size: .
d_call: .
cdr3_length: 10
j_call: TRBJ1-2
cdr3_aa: CASSEWDKTF
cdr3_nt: TGTGCCAGCAGTGAATGGGACAAGACCTTC

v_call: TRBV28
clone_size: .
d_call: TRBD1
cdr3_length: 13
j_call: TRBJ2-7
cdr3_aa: CASSPKGAHEQYF
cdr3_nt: TGTGCCAGCAGTCCCAAGGGGGCCCACGAGCAGTACTTC

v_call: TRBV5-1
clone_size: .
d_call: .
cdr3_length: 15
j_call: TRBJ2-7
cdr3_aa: CASSLLVSDSYEQYF
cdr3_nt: TGCGCCAGCAGCTTGCTTGTTAGCGACTCCTACGAGCAGTACTTC

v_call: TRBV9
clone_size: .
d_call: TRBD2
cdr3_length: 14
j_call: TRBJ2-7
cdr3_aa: CASSATSGAYEQYF
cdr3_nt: TGTGCCAGCAGCGCCACTAGCGGGGCTTACGAGCAGTACTTC

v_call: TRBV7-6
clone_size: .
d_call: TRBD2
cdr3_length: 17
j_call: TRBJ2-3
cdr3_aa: CASSLGTSGFSTDTQYF
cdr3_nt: TGTGCCAGCAGCTTGGGGACTAGCGGGTTTAGCACAGATACGCAGTATTTT

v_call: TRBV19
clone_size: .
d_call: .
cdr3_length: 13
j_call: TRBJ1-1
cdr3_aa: CASRDTTRIGAFF
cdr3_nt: TGTGCCAGTAGGGACACCACTAGGATCGGAGCTTTCTTT

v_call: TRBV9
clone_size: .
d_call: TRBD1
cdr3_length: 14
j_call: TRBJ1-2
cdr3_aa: CASSVRQGDYGYTF
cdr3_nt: TGTGCCAGCAGCGTACGACAGGGTGACTATGGCTACACCTTC

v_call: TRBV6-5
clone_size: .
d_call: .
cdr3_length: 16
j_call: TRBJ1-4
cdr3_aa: CASSYSSVPETEKLFF
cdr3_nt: TGTGCCAGCAGTTACTCGAGTGTCCCCGAGACCGAAAAACTGTTTTTT

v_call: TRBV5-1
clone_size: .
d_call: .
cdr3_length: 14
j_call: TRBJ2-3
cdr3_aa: CASSLMQDRDTQYF
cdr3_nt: TGCGCCAGCAGCTTGATGCAGGACCGAGATACGCAGTATTTT

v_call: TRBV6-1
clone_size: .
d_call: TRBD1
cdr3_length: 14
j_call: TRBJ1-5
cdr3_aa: CASSEGQGSPPLHF
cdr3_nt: TGTGCCAGCAGTGAAGGACAGGGTAGCCCCCCCTTGCATTTT

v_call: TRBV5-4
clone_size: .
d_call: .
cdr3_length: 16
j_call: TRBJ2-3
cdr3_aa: CASSPPAGRGTDTQYF
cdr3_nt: TGTGCCAGCAGCCCACCAGCCGGCCGGGGCACAGATACGCAGTATTTT

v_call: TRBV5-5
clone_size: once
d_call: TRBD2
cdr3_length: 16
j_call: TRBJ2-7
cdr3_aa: CASSIGLAGGLDEQYF
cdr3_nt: TGTGCCAGCAGCATCGGACTAGCGGGAGGGCTGGACGAGCAGTACTTC

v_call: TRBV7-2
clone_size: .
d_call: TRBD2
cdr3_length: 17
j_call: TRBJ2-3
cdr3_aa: CASSFVRGGAGTDTQYF
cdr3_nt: TGTGCCAGCAGCTTTGTCCGGGGAGGGGCTGGCACAGATACGCAGTATTTT

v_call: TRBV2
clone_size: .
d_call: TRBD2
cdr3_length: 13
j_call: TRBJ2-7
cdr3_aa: CASRLAGDYEQYF
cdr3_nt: TGTGCCAGCAGACTAGCGGGAGACTACGAGCAGTACTTC

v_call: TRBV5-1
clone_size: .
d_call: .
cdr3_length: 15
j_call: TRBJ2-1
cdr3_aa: CASTPTGLAVAEQFF
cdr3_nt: TGCGCCAGCACCCCTACCGGGCTAGCCGTCGCTGAGCAGTTCTTC

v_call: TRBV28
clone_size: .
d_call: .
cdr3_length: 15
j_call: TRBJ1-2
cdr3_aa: CASSLTPGSSLGYTF
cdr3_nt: TGTGCCAGCAGTTTAACCCCGGGTAGCAGCCTTGGCTACACCTTC

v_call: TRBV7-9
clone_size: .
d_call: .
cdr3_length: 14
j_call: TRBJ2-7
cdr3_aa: CASSFPGPTYEQYF
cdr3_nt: TGTGCCAGCAGCTTTCCGGGACCGACCTACGAGCAGTACTTC

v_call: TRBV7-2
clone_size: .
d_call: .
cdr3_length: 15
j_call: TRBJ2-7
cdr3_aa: CASSRRGGGPYEQYF
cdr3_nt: TGTGCCAGCAGCCGGAGAGGTGGGGGGCCCTACGAGCAGTACTTC

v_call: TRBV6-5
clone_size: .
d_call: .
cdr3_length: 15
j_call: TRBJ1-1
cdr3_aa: CASRLGGLMNTEAFF
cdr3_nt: TGTGCCAGCAGACTTGGGGGCCTCATGAACACTGAAGCTTTCTTT

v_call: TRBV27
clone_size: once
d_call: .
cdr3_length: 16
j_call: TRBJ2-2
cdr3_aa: CASSLSPGAMGGELFF
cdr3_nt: TGTGCCAGCAGTTTGTCGCCAGGGGCAATGGGCGGGGAGCTGTTTTTT

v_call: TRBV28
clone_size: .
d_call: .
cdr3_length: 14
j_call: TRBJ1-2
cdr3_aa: CASSFLDRNYGYTF
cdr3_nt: TGTGCCAGCAGTTTCTTAGACAGAAATTATGGCTACACCTTC

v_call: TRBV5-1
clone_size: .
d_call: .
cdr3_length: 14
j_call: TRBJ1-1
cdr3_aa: CASSLDRQNTEAFF
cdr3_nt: TGCGCCAGCAGCTTGGACAGACAAAACACTGAAGCTTTCTTT

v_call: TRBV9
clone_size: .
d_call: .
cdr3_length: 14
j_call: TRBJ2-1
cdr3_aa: CASSVASGQGEQFF
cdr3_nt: TGTGCCAGCAGCGTAGCTTCGGGGCAGGGTGAGCAGTTCTTC

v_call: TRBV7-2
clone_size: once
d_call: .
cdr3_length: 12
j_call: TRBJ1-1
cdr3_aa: CASSLWLTEAFF
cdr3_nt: TGTGCCAGCAGCTTATGGCTCACTGAAGCTTTCTTT

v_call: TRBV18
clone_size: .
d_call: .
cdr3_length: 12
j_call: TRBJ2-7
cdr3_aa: CASSNRAGEQYF
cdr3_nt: TGTGCCAGCTCAAACAGGGCCGGCGAGCAGTACTTC

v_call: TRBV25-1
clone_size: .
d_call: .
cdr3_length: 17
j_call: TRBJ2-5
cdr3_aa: CASSARFVVSEQETQYF
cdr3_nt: TGTGCCAGCAGTGCCCGTTTCGTTGTCAGCGAACAAGAGACCCAGTACTTC

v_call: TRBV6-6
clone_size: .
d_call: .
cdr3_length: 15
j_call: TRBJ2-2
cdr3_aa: CASSYRQGNTGELFF
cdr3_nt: TGTGCCAGCAGTTACCGGCAGGGAAACACCGGGGAGCTGTTTTTT

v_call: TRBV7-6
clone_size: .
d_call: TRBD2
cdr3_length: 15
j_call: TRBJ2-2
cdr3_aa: CASSPGLAHTGELFF
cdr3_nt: TGTGCCAGCAGCCCGGGACTAGCCCACACCGGGGAGCTGTTTTTT

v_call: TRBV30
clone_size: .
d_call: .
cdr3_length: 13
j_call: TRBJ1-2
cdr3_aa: CAWSVPGNYGYTF
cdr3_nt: TGTGCCTGGAGTGTACCAGGGAACTATGGCTACACCTTC

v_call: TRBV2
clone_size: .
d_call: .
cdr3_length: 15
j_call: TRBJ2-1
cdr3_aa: CASSEDLGGEAEQFF
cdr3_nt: TGTGCCAGCAGTGAAGATTTGGGGGGCGAGGCTGAGCAGTTCTTC

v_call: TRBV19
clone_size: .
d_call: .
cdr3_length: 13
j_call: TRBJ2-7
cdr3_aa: CASSIDHYYEQYF
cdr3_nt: TGTGCCAGTAGTATCGACCATTACTACGAGCAGTACTTC

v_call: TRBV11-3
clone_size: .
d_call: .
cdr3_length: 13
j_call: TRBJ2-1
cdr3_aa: CASSSTLYNEQFF
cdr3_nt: TGTGCCAGCAGCTCAACCCTCTACAATGAGCAGTTCTTC

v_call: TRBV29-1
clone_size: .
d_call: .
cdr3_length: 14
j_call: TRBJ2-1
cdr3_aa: CSVEPLVSYNEQFF
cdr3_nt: TGCAGCGTTGAACCACTAGTATCCTACAATGAGCAGTTCTTC

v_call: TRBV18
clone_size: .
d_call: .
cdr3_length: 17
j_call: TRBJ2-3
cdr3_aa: CASSPGQGAALSDTQYF
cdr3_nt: TGTGCCAGCTCACCAGGGCAGGGTGCAGCTCTCTCAGATACGCAGTATTTT

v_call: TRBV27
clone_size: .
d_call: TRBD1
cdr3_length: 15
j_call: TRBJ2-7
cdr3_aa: CASSRPGQGSYEQYF
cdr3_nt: TGTGCCAGCAGTCGCCCGGGACAGGGTTCCTACGAGCAGTACTTC

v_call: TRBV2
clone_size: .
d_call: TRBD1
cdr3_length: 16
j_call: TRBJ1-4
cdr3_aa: CASSVEKGQFNEKLFF
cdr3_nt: TGTGCCAGCAGCGTAGAGAAGGGACAGTTTAATGAAAAACTGTTTTTT

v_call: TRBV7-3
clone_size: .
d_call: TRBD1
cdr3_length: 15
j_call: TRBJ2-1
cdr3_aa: CASSLSFQGDNEQFF
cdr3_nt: TGTGCCAGCAGCTTAAGTTTCCAGGGGGACAATGAGCAGTTCTTC

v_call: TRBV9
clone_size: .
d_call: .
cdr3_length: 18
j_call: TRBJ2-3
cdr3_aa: CASSALGGPMGYTDTQYF
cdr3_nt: TGTGCCAGCAGCGCCCTGGGAGGCCCGATGGGGTACACAGATACGCAGTATTTT

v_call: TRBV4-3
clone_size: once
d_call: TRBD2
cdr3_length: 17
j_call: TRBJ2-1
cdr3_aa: CASSFRLAGGPDNEQFF
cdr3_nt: TGCGCCAGCAGCTTTAGACTAGCGGGAGGGCCCGACAATGAGCAGTTCTTC

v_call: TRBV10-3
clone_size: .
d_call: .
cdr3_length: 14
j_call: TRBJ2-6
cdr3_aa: CAISGGSGANVLTF
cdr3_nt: TGTGCCATCAGTGGAGGGTCTGGGGCCAACGTCCTGACTTTC

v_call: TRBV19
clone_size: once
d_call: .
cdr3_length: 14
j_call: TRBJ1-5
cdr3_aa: CASSIYSSYQPQHF
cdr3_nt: TGTGCCAGTAGTATATATTCCAGTTATCAGCCCCAGCATTTT

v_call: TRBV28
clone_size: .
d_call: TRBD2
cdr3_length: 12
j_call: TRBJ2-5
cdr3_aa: CASNPTSGTQYF
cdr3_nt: TGTGCCAGCAATCCGACTAGCGGAACCCAGTACTTC

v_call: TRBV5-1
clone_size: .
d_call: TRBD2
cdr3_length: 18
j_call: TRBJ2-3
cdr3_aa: CASSIGGLAGGRTDTQYF
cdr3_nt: TGCGCCAGCAGCATAGGCGGACTAGCGGGAGGGCGCACAGATACGCAGTATTTT

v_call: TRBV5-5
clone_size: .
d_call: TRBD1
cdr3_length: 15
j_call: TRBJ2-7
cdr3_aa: CASSLVGQGAKEQYF
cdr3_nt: TGTGCCAGCAGCTTGGTTGGACAGGGGGCGAAAGAGCAGTACTTC

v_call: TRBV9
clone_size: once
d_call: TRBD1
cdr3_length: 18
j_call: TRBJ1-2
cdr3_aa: CASSATGTGVGANYGYTF
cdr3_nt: TGTGCCAGCAGCGCAACCGGGACAGGGGTCGGGGCTAACTATGGCTACACCTTC

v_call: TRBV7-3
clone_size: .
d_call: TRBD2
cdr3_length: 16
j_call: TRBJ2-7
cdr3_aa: CASSKDSGTSGLEQYF
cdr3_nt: TGTGCCAGCAGCAAAGACTCCGGGACTAGCGGCTTAGAGCAGTACTTC

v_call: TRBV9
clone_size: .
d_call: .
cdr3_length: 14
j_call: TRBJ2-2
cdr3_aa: CASSVAAEHGELFF
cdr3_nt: TGTGCCAGCAGCGTAGCAGCGGAGCACGGGGAGCTGTTTTTT

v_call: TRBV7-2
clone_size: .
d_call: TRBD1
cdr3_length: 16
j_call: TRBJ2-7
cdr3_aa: CASSLAPPQGADEQYF
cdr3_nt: TGTGCCAGCAGCTTAGCCCCTCCTCAGGGGGCCGACGAGCAGTACTTC

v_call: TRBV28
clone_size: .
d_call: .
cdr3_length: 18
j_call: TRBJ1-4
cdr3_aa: CASSPIGLRHAGNEKLFF
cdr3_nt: TGTGCCAGCAGCCCGATTGGCCTACGACATGCGGGGAATGAAAAACTGTTTTTT

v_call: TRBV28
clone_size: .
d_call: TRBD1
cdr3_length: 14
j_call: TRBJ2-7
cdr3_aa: CASSGSGTGYEQYF
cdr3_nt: TGTGCCAGCAGTGGTTCCGGGACAGGGTACGAGCAGTACTTC

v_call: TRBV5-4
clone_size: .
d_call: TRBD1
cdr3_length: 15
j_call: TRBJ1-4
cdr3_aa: CASSSYRGQDEKLFF
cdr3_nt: TGTGCCAGCAGCTCTTACAGGGGGCAGGATGAAAAACTGTTTTTT

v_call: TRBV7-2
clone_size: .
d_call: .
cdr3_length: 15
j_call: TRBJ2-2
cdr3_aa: CASSLRGVFTGELFF
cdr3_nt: TGTGCCAGCAGCTTACGAGGGGTATTCACCGGGGAGCTGTTTTTT